The 6 T cell receptor beta chains reported below all come from one sample, sequenced in a study of response to subunit inactivated influenza vaccine. TCRdb processed the RT-PCR reads anew with MiXCR; each CDR3 protein has one entry. Of under 550,000 distinct CDR3 sequences listed, less than 10% were seen once; the top ten hold 13%. Source: PBMCs from blood, taken less than 25 months after vaccination. All receptors derive from a man in his fifties or sixties who received an inactivated influenza vaccine.

CDR3 in amino acids: CASSFGTEGEKLFF. CDR3 sequence (DNA): TGTGCCAGCAGCTTCGGGACAGAGGGTGAAAAACTGTTTTTT. V usage is TRBV7-2 and J usage is TRBJ1-4; 7 bases line up with TRBD1. Trimming removed 3 bases from V and 7 bases from J; junction bases left unmatched: 5. The CDR3 runs to 14 residues. Germline CDR1 reads SGHTA; CDR2 reads FQGNSA.

This clonotype was found a few times. The V and J genes are TRBV5-4 and TRBJ2-5; TRBD2 matches 7 bases. The J segment lost 1 base and the V segment lost 0 bases, leaving 6 bases of the junction unmatched. Germline-derived CDR1 and CDR2 are SGHNT and YYREEE (reference sequence). The length of the CDR3 is 16 residues. The CDR3 DNA sequence: TGTGCCAGCAGCTTGGTGGCTAGCGGCCCCCAAGAGACCCAGTACTTC. This sequence encodes CASSLVASGPQETQYF.

This clonotype turned up a few times. V is TRBV4-1 and J is TRBJ2-5; the D is unclear. The CDR3 has 13 residues. Looked up from germline, CDR1 is MGHRA and CDR2 is YSYEKL. Trimming removed 1 base at V and 5 bases at J, with 8 bases between. The DNA of the CDR3 is TGCGCCAGCAGCCAAGGGCCCCTCGAGACCCAGTACTTC. Protein: CASSQGPLETQYF.

The sample holds many counts of this clonotype. The gene calls are TRBV6-2 or TRBV6-3 and TRBJ2-2; D remains ambiguous. The V gene lost 8 bases and the J gene lost 2 bases, with 3 bases spanning the gap. In germline, CDR1 is MNHEY, CDR2 SVGEGT. The CDR3 covers 11 residues. CDR3 region: CASGNTGELFF. The DNA for the CDR3 is TGTGCCAGCGGCAACACCGGGGAGCTGTTTTTT.

The sample holds a few counts of this clonotype. The genes are TRBV11-2 and TRBJ2-1, with D possibly called TRBD1 or TRBD2 (5 bases each). The CDR3 totals 13 residues. The ends were cut back, 7 bases at V and 2 bases at J, with 9 bases in the middle. Germline CDR1 SGHAT, CDR2 FQNNGV. CDR3 protein: CASKTGPYNEQFF. CDR3 bases: TGTGCCAGCAAAACGGGACCCTACAATGAGCAGTTCTTC.

The rearrangement uses TRBV3-1 and TRBJ2-1; 11 bases fit TRBD2. The CDR3 covers 15 residues. Unmatched junction bases numbered 10, after V lost 8 bases and J lost 7 bases. Germline values: CDR1 LGHDT, CDR2 YNNKEL (reference sequence). The CDR3 DNA reads as TGTGCCAGCTCCCTAAGGGCTAGCGGGGGGAATGAGCAGTTCTTC. Its protein is CASSLRASGGNEQFF.